These T cell receptor beta chains were read from a single sample in a study of blood T cell repertoires in COVID-19. The protocol was immunoSEQ multiplex PCR, while the TCRdb copy is restricted to in-frame clones and leaves out a portion. The table includes about 120,000 clones, roughly 90% detected once. Sequenced material: peripheral blood. The receptor set was obtained from a man aged 55 to 69 with COVID-19, enrolled during active disease. Each CDR3 is given with its conserved first and last residue. A D gene is named only where the DNA matches it firmly. Clone size is shown for a subset of rows, as once, few, many or a class of expanded clone.

j_call d_call clone_size v_call cdr3_nt cdr3_aa
TRBJ2-1 TRBD2 NA TRBV5-4 TGTGCCAGCAGCTTAAGGACTAGCGGGAGCGATGAGCAGTTCTTC CASSLRTSGSDEQFF
TRBJ1-1 NA NA TRBV2 TGTGCCAGCAGTTCGGACACAGTGAACACTGAAGCTTTCTTT CASSSDTVNTEAFF
TRBJ2-7 TRBD1 NA TRBV2 TGTGCCAGCGCTGGGACAGGGTGGTACGAGCAGTACTTC CASAGTGWYEQYF
TRBJ2-5 NA NA TRBV5-1 TGCGCCAGCAGCTTGATAACAGGGACCCCTGAGACCCAGTACTTC CASSLITGTPETQYF
TRBJ2-3 TRBD2 NA TRBV2 TGTGCCAGCAGAGTCCTAGCGGAGGCCACAGATACGCAGTATTTT CASRVLAEATDTQYF
TRBJ2-7 TRBD1 NA TRBV5-5 TGTGCCAGCAGCTTGGGAACCGGGACAGGGGGCGGCGAGCAGTACTTC CASSLGTGTGGGEQYF
TRBJ1-5 NA NA TRBV28 TGTGCCAGCAGTTTAGCCAGGGCCGGTCAGCCCCAGCATTTT CASSLARAGQPQHF
TRBJ1-2 NA once TRBV7-9 TGTGCCAGCAGCCCCTTTGAGACTTTTGATGGCTACACCTTC CASSPFETFDGYTF
TRBJ1-3 TRBD1 NA TRBV4-2 TGTGCCAGCAGCCGAACTACAGGGGATCACTCTGGAAACACCATATATTTT CASSRTTGDHSGNTIYF
TRBJ2-3 TRBD2 NA TRBV5-4 TGTGCCAGCAGCCGGGGTGGACTAGCGGGGATACAAGGGCAGTATTTT CASSRGGLAGIQGQYF
TRBJ2-7 NA NA TRBV7-7 TGTGCTAGCAGCTTAGGGAGTAGCGCTGGCTACGAGCAGTACTTC CASSLGSSAGYEQYF
TRBJ2-1 TRBD2 NA TRBV29-1 TGCAGCGCCAGCGGGAGGGCCTACAATGAGCAGTTCTTC CSASGRAYNEQFF
TRBJ2-1 TRBD2 NA TRBV5-4 TGTGCCAGCAGCTTGGGAGCGGGGGCCTCCTACAATGAGCAGTTCTTC CASSLGAGASYNEQFF
TRBJ2-7 TRBD2 NA TRBV5-1 TGCGCCAGCAGCCTTCAAGGGACTAGCGGGAGTCTTGACGAGCAGTACTTC CASSLQGTSGSLDEQYF
TRBJ2-3 NA NA TRBV5-1 TGCGCCAGCAGCTTGACTACCAGCACAGATACGCAGTATTTT CASSLTTSTDTQYF
TRBJ1-1 TRBD1 NA TRBV7-8 TGTGCCAGCAGCTTACAGGGGGCAGGGACTGAAGCTTTCTTT CASSLQGAGTEAFF
TRBJ2-1 NA NA TRBV29-1 TGCAGCGTGGACAGCTCCTACAATGAGCAGTTCTTC CSVDSSYNEQFF
TRBJ1-1 NA NA TRBV25-1 TGTGCCAGCAGTTCCCCAGGGGACGAGTATTGGGCTTTCTTT CASSSPGDEYWAFF
TRBJ1-1 TRBD1 NA TRBV20-1 TGCAGTGCGAGTCCTCGGGACAGGTCGAACACTGAAGCTTTCTTT CSASPRDRSNTEAFF
TRBJ2-5 TRBD2 NA TRBV7-2 TGTGCCAGCAGCTTAGTGGCGGGAGGGCGGACCCAGTACTTC CASSLVAGGRTQYF
TRBJ1-3 TRBD1 medium-sized TRBV10-1 TGCGCCAGCAGTGAGTCAATTGGGGACAGGGGGCTAGATGGAAACACCATATATTTT CASSESIGDRGLDGNTIYF
TRBJ1-4 NA few TRBV5-1 TGCGCCAGCAGGAAGAACCAGGGTACCAATGAAAAACTGTTTTTT CASRKNQGTNEKLFF
TRBJ1-2 NA NA TRBV11-3 TGTGCCAGCACCCCCGCCGGACTCTTAACGGGGGGCTACACCTTC CASTPAGLLTGGYTF
TRBJ2-1 TRBD1 NA TRBV6-1 TGTGCCAGCAGTGAACCGGGACAGGGGGGGTTAGCGGGAGAGTCCTACAATGAGCAGTTCTTC CASSEPGQGGLAGESYNEQFF
TRBJ1-6 NA NA TRBV12-5 TGTGCTAGTGGTTCCACAGGGAGCTCCTATAATTCACCCCTCCACTTT CASGSTGSSYNSPLHF
TRBJ2-5 TRBD2 NA TRBV6-1 TGTGCCAGCAGTGCTAGACTAGCGGGAGGATCCCCGGACCAAGAGACCCAGTACTTC CASSARLAGGSPDQETQYF